The T cell receptor beta chain described here comes from a study of blood T cells in healthy people across ages. Study overall: T cells yielded about one barcoded beta molecule per two cells through template switching.

In this sample, this clonotype turned up a few times. V lost 4 bases to trimming and J lost 0 bases, with 7 bases between them. The germline CDR1 and CDR2 sequences are DFQATT and SNEGSKA (reference sequence). The CDR3 runs 12 residues. Isolation recovered at least 6 million PBMCs from every sample. The use of a sample-barcoded 5' primer and a J-beta primer mix characterized a second PCR of roughly 7 to 11 cycles. Every cDNA was tagged by a template-switch adaptor with 12 random nucleotides. Each CDR3 protein is one row after TCRdb ran MiXCR on the 5' RACE reads. The table lists around 970,000 distinct CDR3 sequences, 51% of them singletons.

V and J are TRBV20-1 and TRBJ2-7; D not resolved. The source of this sequence is a woman aged 60-70 years in good health. The specimen sequenced was blood. The CDR3 DNA is TGCAGTGCTATCCCGAGCTCCTACGAGCAGTACTTC. Translation: CSAIPSSYEQYF.